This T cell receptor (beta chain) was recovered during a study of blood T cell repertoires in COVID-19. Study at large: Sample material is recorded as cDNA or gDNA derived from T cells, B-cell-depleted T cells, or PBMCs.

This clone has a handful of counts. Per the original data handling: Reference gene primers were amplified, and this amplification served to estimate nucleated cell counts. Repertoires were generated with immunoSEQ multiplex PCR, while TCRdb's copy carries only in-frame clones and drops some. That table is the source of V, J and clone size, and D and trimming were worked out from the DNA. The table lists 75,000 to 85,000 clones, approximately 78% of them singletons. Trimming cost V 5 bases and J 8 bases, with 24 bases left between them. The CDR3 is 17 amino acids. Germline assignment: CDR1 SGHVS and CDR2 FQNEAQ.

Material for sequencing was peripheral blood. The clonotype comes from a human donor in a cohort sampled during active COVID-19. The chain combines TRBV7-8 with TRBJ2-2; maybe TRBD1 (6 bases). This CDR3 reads CASSPSLRTAPVGELFF. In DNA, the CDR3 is TGTGCCAGCAGCCCATCTTTGAGGACAGCCCCAGTGGGGGAGCTGTTTTTT.